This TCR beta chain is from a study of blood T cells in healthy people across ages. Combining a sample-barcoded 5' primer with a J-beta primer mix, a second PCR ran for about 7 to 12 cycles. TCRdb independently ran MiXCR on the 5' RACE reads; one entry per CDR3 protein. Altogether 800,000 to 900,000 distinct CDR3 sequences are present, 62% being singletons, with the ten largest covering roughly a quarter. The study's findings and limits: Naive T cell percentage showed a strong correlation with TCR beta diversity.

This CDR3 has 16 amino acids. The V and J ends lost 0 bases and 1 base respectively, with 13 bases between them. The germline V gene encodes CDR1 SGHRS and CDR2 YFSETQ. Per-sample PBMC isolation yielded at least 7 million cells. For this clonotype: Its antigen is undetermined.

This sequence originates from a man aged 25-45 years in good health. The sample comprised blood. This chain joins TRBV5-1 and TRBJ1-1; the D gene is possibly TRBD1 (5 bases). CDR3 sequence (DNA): TGCGCCAGCAGCTTGGAAATTGGAGGACAGAACACTGAAGCTTTCTTT. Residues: CASSLEIGGQNTEAFF.